Listed here are 2 T cell receptor beta chains from one sample, sequenced in a study of regulatory T cells in long-lasting Graves disease. Described time point: newly diagnosed GD, antithyroid drugs for less than 3 months. The TCR library was prepared using RNA isolated from PBMCs. Investigators prepared the TCR beta libraries by applying iRepertoire HTBI primers and Arm-PCR of CDR3 regions. TCRdb redid the calling of the multiplex PCR reads with MiXCR, one entry per CDR3 protein. The table shows 360,000 or so distinct CDR3 sequences, with around 15% occurring only once. The same sample was also studied in work on T cells in Graves' hyperthyroidism and ophthalmopathy.

The specimen comprised peripheral blood mononuclear cells (PBMCs), sampled at new diagnosis, from a patient treated with antithyroid drugs. These receptors were taken from a woman younger than 30 with Graves disease.

This clonotype was counted ten times or more. The CDR3 sequence: CASGAGAADTQYF. CDR3 bases: TGTGCCAGCGGGGCAGGGGCGGCAGATACGCAGTATTTT. The rearrangement links TRBV12-3 or TRBV12-4 to TRBJ2-3, with a tentative D call TRBD1 (6 bases). Trimming removed 8 bases from V and 4 bases from J, with 13 bases in between. This CDR3 is built from 13 residues.

This clonotype has a count of ten or more. The chain has TRBV28 and TRBJ2-7, with 11 bases identical to TRBD2. The ends lost 4 bases at V and 3 bases at J; junction bases unmatched: 8. Looked up from germline, CDR1 is MDHEN and CDR2 is SYDVKM. This CDR3 comprises 16 residues. CDR3 nucleotide sequence: TGTGCCAGCAGTTCCGGGACTAGCGGTATCGACTACGAGCAGTACTTC. Protein sequence: CASSSGTSGIDYEQYF.